This TCR beta chain appears in the sequencing data of a study of T-cell reconstitution after alpha-beta-depleted transplantation in children. Study results and caveats: Newly produced T cells mostly provided counts and TCRbeta diversity after one year, as hyperexpanded clones declined. Reportedly, only several hundred clones from non-depleted graft cells drove alpha-beta T-cell counts at about two months.

Worth noting for this clonotype: Its cognate antigen is unknown.

Researchers prepared the TCRbeta library using unique molecular identifiers, the study reports. TCRdb reprocessed the PCR reads via MiXCR and lists one record per CDR3 protein. The repertoire holds some 78,000 distinct CDR3 sequences, with around an eighth as singletons. The CDR3 length is 13 residues. V was pared by 8 bases and J by 3 bases, with 13 bases between. Germline assignment: CDR1 MNHEY and CDR2 SVGEGT. The genes are TRBV6-2 or TRBV6-3 and TRBJ2-5; tentatively, D is TRBD1 or TRBD2 (6 bases each). This TCR was recovered from a male patient aged 2-10 years who had a stem cell transplant for acute lymphoblastic leukemia, so the T cells may come from the graft donor. Sample: PBMCs, mostly from graft donor cells, taken 180 days after TCRalphabeta/CD19-depleted stem cell transplant. CDR3 region: CASWEAGEETQYF. Written as DNA, the CDR3 is TGTGCCAGCTGGGAGGCAGGGGAAGAGACCCAGTACTTC.